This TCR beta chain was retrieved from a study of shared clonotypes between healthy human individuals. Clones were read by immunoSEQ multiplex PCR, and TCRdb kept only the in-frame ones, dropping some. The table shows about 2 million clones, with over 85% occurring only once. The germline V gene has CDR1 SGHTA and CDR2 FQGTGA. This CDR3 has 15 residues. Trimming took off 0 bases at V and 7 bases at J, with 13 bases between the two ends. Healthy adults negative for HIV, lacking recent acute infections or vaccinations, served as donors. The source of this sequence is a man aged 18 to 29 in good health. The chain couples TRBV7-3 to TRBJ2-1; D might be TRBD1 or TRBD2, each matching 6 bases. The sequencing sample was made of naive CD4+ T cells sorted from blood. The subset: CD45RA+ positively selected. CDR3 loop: CASSLTARGRNEQFF. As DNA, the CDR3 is TGTGCCAGCAGCTTAACTGCCCGGGGGCGGAATGAGCAGTTCTTC.